This T cell receptor (beta chain) was sequenced in a study of cytomegalovirus exposure and HLA in healthy donors. The sample holds a few counts of this clone. Trimming removed 1 base at V and 8 bases at J, with 9 bases between. The CDR3 has 13 residues. Germline CDR1 reads LNHDA; CDR2 reads SQIVND (reference sequence). 60 Vbeta and 13 Jbeta primers were used in PCR. Assay used: immunoSEQ multiplex PCR; TCRdb lists only in-frame clones, some missing. This sample has about 240,000 clones; around 80% occur once, and the top ten carry less than 8.5%. The receptor was derived from an older woman in good health and CMV-seropositive. The sequenced sample consisted of PBMCs. This chain uses TRBV19 with TRBJ2-1; D is unclear. This CDR3 reads CASSIGPVDEQFF. The CDR3 DNA is TGTGCCAGTAGTATAGGGCCTGTGGATGAGCAGTTCTTC.